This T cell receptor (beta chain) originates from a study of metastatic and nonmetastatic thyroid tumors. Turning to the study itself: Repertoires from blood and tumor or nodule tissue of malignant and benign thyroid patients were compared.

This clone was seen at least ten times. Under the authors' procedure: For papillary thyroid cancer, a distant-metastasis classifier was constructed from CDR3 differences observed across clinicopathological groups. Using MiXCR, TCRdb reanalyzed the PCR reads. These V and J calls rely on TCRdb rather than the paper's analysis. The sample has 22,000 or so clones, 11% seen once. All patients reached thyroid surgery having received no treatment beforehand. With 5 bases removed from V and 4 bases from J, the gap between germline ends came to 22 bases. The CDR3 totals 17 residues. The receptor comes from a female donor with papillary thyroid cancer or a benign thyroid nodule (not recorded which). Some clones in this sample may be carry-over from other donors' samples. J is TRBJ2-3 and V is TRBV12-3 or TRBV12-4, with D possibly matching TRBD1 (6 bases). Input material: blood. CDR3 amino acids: CASSPTGLGFNPDTQYF. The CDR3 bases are TGTGCCAGCAGTCCTACAGGGTTGGGCTTCAACCCAGATACGCAGTATTTT.